This TCR beta chain was recorded in a study of blood T cell repertoires in COVID-19 (dated by TCRdb to about 2020). Background on the whole study: Samples from collaborators originated in the United States, Italy and Spain and spanned both the acute and convalescent phases of COVID-19. The samples were drawn from two sources: the first 160 participants of the ongoing ImmuneRACE study, and 1,000 to 1,500 subjects contributed by 6 global collaborators. Subjects who had been exposed to COVID-19, were actively infected with it, or had recovered from it provided the deeply sampled blood TCRbeta repertoires that made up the dataset. A de-identified subject ID, COVID-19 status, age in years and sex were almost always included in the sample metadata. Where HLA class I and class II types were available, the types were taken from metadata supplied by the sample provider, not from assay-based typing. A freely available public database, intended as a resource for researchers studying the immune response to SARS-CoV-2, is where the repertoires were released. The prospective study material was composed of cDNA or gDNA derived from T cells, B-cell-depleted T cells, or PBMCs. Paper-wide results and their limitations: Clinical and demographic metadata were provided uncurated, with the amount varying by source and participant.

For CDR1 and CDR2, the germline V gene lists MDHEN and SYDVKM. The CDR3 covers 12 residues, taking in both the cysteine and the phenylalanine. Only CDR3 DNA remains: 36 bases, in frame from the first base. Relative to germline, V is 6 bases shorter and J is 0 bases shorter, with 6 bases between their ends. With regard to this clone: There is no known antigen for this receptor. There are no base qualities to consult, and no much larger clone falls within one base.

Each collaborating institution followed its own protocols to collect whole blood in K2EDTA tubes. For TCRbeta analysis, collaborators shipped samples in one of three forms: frozen whole blood, isolated PBMCs, or DNA extracted from either of those sample types. TCRbeta CDR3 regions were amplified from genomic DNA using the immunoSEQ Assay, a bias-controlled multiplex PCR. The paper's processing steps were these. The number of nucleated cells in each sample was estimated by amplification of reference gene primers within the assay. To quantify the absolute abundance of each unique TCRbeta CDR3 rearrangement, sequence reads were collapsed and filtered. Productive Simpson clonality was computed per sample as the square root of Simpson's diversity index over productive rearrangements. TCRdb took over this immuneACCESS table, retaining in-frame rearrangements with V and J assigned. Such tables are incomplete; in checked studies, under half of the missing clones stem from an unresolved V gene, and the remainder is unexplained. V, J and clone size are those of that table, while D and trimming were read from the DNA. Recorded for this sample are approximately 120,000 clones; roughly 88% of them occurred a single time. The ten largest make up about 5.4% of the sample.

The rearranged chain carries TRBV28 and TRBJ2-7, and possibly TRBD2, on 5 matching bases. This clonotype originated in a human donor in a cohort sampled during active COVID-19. The sample consisted of peripheral blood. The nucleotide sequence reads as follows: TGTGCCAGCAGCGGGAACTCCTACGAGCAGTACTTC. Protein translation: CASSGNSYEQYF.